This T cell receptor beta chain was recovered during a study of control samples from healthy donors and cancer patients. Clones were sequenced by immunoSEQ multiplex PCR, and TCRdb holds only the in-frame ones, with some missing. The sample carries over 70,000 clones, around nine tenths recorded once. This CDR3 spans 13 amino acids. J gave up 5 bases and V 7 bases, and 9 bases lay outside the gene matches. In germline, CDR1 is SQVTM, CDR2 ANQGSEA. The clonotype comes from a woman between 45 and 65 years old with colorectal cancer. This chain connects TRBV29-1 to TRBJ2-5; 8 bases are a match to TRBD1. Sample: PBMCs. CDR3 region: CSDWTGSSETQYF. CDR3 DNA: TGCAGCGACTGGACAGGGTCTTCGGAGACCCAGTACTTC.